This TCR beta chain was recorded in a study of blood T cell repertoires in COVID-19. Study at large: Sites across the United States, Italy and Spain contributed samples from acute and convalescent COVID-19.

Libraries were prepared by immunoSEQ multiplex PCR; TCRdb keeps only in-frame clonotypes and omits some of them. In the table there are fewer than 350,000 clones, around 90% of which are singletons. Everyone who took part was about 18 to 90 years old, and they came from about two dozen US areas. Grouping used clinical history reported by participants in a survey and questionnaire. V trimming: 0 bases; J trimming: 7 bases; junction bases outside the gene matches: 8. The CDR3 totals 16 residues. Germline V gene lookup returns CDR1 MGHRA and CDR2 YSYEKL. The chain has TRBV4-1 and TRBJ2-1; TRBD1 agrees at 8 bases. This clonotype was sampled from a woman between 40 and 50 years old who had recovered from COVID-19. What was sequenced was PBMCs or T cells enriched from blood (not recorded which). This CDR3 is CASSQDGQGASNEQFF. DNA for the CDR3: TGCGCCAGCAGCCAAGATGGGCAGGGGGCTTCAAATGAGCAGTTCTTC.